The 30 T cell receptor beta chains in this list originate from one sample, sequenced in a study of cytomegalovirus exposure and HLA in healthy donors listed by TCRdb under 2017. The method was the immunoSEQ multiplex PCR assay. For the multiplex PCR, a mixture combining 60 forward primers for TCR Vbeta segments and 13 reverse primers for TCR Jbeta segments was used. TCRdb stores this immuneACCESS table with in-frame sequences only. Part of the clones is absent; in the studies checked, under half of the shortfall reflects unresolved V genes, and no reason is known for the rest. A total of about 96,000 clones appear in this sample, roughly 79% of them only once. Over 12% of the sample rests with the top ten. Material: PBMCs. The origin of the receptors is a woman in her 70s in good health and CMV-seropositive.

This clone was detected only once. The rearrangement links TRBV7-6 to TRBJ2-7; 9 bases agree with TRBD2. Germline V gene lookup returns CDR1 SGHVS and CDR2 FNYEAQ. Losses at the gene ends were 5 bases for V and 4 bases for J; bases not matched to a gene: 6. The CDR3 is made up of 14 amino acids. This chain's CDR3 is CASSPVTSGYEQYF. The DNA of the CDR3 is TGTGCCAGCAGCCCCGTGACTAGCGGATACGAGCAGTACTTC.

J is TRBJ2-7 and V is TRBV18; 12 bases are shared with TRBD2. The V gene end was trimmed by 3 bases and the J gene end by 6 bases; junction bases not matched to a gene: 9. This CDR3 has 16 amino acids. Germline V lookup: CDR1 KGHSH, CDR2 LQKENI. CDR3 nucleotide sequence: TGTGCCAGCTCACCCTTCACTAGCGGGGGGAGCGGCGAGCAGTACTTC. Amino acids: CASSPFTSGGSGEQYF.

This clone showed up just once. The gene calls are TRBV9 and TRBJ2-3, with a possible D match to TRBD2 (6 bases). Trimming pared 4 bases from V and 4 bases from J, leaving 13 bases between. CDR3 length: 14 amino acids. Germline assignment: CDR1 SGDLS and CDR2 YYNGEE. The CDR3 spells CASSIRERADTQYF. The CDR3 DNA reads TGTGCCAGCAGCATACGGGAGAGGGCAGATACGCAGTATTTT.

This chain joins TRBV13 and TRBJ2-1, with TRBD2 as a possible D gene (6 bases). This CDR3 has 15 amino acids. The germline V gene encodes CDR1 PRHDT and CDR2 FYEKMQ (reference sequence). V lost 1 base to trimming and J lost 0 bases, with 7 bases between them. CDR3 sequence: CASSLDGSSYNEQFF. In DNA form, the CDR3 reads TGTGCCAGCAGCTTAGACGGGAGCTCCTACAATGAGCAGTTCTTC.

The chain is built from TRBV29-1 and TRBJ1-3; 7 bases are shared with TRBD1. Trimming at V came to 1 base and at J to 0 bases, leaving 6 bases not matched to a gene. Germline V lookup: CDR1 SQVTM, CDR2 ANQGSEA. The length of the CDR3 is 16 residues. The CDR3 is CSVEGRTGFSGNTIYF. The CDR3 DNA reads TGCAGCGTTGAAGGGAGGACAGGCTTCTCTGGAAACACCATATATTTT.

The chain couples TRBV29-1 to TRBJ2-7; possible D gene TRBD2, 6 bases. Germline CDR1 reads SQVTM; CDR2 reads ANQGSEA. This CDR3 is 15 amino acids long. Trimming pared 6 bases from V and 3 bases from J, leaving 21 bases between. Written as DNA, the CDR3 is TGCAGCGTCAACGGCCTCCGGGACTTTCACTACGAGCAGTACTTC. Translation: CSVNGLRDFHYEQYF.

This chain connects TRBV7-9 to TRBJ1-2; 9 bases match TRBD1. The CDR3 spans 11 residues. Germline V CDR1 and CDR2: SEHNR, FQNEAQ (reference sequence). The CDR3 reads CSTRQGVGYTF. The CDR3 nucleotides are TGTTCCACCCGACAGGGGGTTGGCTACACCTTC. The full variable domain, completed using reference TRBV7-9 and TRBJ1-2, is DTGVSQNPRHKITKRGQNVTFRCDPISEHNRLYWYRQTLGQGPEFLTYFQNEAQLEKSRLLSDRFSAERPKGSFSTLEIQRTEQGDSAMYLCSTRQGVGYTFGSGTRLTVV.

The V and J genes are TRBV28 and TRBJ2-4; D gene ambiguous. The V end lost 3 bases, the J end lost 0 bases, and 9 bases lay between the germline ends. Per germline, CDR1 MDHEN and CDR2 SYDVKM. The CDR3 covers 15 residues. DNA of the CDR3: TGTGCCAGCAGTTTCCCAGGCCTAGCCAAAAACATTCAGTACTTC. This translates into CASSFPGLAKNIQYF.

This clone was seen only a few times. This CDR3 is CASTLTNRGNYGYTF. The CDR3 bases are TGTGCCAGTACCCTTACGAACAGGGGAAACTATGGCTACACCTTC. The chain carries TRBV19 and TRBJ1-2; 7 bases are shared with TRBD1. In germline, CDR1 is LNHDA, CDR2 SQIVND (reference sequence). V gave up 7 bases and J gave up 2 bases; unmatched junction bases: 10. This CDR3 comprises 15 residues.

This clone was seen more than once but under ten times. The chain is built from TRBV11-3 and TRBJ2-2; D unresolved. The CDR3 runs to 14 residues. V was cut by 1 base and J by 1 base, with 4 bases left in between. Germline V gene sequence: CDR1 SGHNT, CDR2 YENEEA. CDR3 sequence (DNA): TGTGCCAGCAGCTTAGCCAGGAACACCGGGGAGCTGTTTTTT. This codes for CASSLARNTGELFF.

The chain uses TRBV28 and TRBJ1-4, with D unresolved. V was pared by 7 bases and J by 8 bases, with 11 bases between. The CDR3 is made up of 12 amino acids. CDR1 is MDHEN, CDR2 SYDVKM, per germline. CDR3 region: CASITPGEKLFF. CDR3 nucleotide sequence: TGTGCCAGCATCACCCCGGGAGAAAAACTGTTTTTT.

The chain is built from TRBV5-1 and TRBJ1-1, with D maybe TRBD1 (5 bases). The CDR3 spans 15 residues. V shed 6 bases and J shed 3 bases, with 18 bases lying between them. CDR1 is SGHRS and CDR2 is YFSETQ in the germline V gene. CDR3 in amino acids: CASTPTSRVDTEAFF. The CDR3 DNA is TGCGCCAGCACCCCTACGAGCAGGGTTGACACTGAAGCTTTCTTT.

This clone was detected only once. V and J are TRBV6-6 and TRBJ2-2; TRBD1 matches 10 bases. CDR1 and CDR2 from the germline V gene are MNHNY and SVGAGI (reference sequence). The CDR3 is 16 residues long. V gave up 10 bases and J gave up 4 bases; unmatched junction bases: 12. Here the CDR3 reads CATNFRTGGITGELFF. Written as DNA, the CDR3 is TGTGCCACCAATTTTAGGACAGGGGGGATCACCGGGGAGCTGTTTTTT.

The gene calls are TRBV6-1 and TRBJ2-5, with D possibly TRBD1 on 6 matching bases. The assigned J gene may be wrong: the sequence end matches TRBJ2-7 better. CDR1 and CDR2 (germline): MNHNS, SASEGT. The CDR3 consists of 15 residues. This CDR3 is CASSVSGTYSYEQYF. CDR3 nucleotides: TGTGCCAGCAGTGTTTCCGGGACATATTCCTACGAGCAGTACTTC.

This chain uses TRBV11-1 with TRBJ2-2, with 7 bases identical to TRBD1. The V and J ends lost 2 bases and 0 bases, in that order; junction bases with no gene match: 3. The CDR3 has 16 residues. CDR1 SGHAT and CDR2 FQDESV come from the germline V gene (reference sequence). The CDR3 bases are TGTGCCAGCAGCTTAAGACAGGGCCCGAACACCGGGGAGCTGTTTTTT. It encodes CASSLRQGPNTGELFF. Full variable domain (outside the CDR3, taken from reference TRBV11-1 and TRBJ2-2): EAEVAQSPRYKITEKSQAVAFWCDPISGHATLYWYRQILGQGPELLVQFQDESVVDDSQLPKDRFSAERLKGVDSTLKIQPAELGDSAMYLCASSLRQGPNTGELFFGEGSRLTVL.

The DNA of the CDR3 is TGTGCCAGCAGCGCGGAGGGCACGCAGTATTTT. Residues: CASSAEGTQYF. The chain carries TRBV5-4 and TRBJ2-3; a possible D gene is TRBD2 (6 bases). V lost 4 bases, J lost 9 bases, and 9 bases lay in between. The CDR3 loop spans 11 amino acids. In germline, CDR1 is SGHNT, CDR2 YYREEE (reference sequence).

As DNA, the CDR3 is TGTGCCACCAGCAGAGATGTGCCTCACCGGGACTCCTATAATTCACCCCTCCACTTT. This gives the protein CATSRDVPHRDSYNSPLHF. This chain connects TRBV15 to TRBJ1-6; no firm D call. Trimming removed 0 bases from V and 0 bases from J, with 15 bases in between. The CDR3 extends over 19 amino acids. CDR1 is LNHNV and CDR2 is YYDKDF in the germline V gene (reference sequence). Using reference TRBV15 and TRBJ1-6 for the parts outside the CDR3, the full variable domain is DAMVIQNPRYQVTQFGKPVTLSCSQTLNHNVMYWYQQKSSQAPKLLFHYYDKDFNNEADTPDNFQSRRPNTSFCFLDIRSPGLGDTAMYLCATSRDVPHRDSYNSPLHFGNGTRLTVT.

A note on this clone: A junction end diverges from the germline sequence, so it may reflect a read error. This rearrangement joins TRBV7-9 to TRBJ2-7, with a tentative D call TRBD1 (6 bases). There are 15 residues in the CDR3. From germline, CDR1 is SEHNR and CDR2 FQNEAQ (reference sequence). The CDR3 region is CSSSQVGASSYEQYF. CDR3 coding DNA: TGTTCCAGCAGCCAGGTGGGGGCGAGCTCCTACGAGCAGTACTTC.

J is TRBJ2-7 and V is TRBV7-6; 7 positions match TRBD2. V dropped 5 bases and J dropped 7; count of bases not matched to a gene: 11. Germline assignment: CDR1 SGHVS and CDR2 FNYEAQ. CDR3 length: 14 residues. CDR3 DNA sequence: TGTGCCAGCAGCCTCTCGGCGGGAGTGGGGGAGCAGTACTTC. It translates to CASSLSAGVGEQYF. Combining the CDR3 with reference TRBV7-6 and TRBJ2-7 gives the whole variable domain GAGVSQSPRYKVTKRGQDVALRCDPISGHVSLYWYRQALGQGPEFLTYFNYEAQQDKSGLPNDRFSAERPEGSISTLTIQRTEQRDSAMYRCASSLSAGVGEQYFGPGTRLTVT.

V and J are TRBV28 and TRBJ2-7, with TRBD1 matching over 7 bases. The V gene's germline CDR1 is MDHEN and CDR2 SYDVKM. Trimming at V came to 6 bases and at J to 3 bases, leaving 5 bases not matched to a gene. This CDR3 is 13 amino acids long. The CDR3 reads CASSSGQNYEQYF. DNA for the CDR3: TGTGCCAGCAGCTCGGGACAGAACTACGAGCAGTACTTC. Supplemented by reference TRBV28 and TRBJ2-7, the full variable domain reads DVKVTQSSRYLVKRTGEKVFLECVQDMDHENMFWYRQDPGLGLRLIYFSYDVKMKEKGDIPEGYSVSREKKERFSLILESASTNQTSMYLCASSSGQNYEQYFGPGTRLTVT.

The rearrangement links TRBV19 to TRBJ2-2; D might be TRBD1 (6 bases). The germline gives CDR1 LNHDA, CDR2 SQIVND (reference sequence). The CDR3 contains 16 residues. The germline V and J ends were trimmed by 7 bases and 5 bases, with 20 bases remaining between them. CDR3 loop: CASIRDNNRRTGELFF. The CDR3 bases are TGTGCCAGTATTCGGGACAACAACCGGAGAACCGGGGAGCTGTTTTTT. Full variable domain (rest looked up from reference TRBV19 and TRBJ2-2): DGGITQSPKYLFRKEGQNVTLSCEQNLNHDAMYWYRQDPGQGLRLIYYSQIVNDFQKGDIAEGYSVSREKKESFPLTVTSAQKNPTAFYLCASIRDNNRRTGELFFGEGSRLTVL.

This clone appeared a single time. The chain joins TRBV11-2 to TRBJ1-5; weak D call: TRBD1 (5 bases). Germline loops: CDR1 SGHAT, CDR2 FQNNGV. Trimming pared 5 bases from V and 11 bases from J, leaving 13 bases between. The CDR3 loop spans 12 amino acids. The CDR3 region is CASSRQGSTQHF. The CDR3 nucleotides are TGTGCCAGCAGCCGCCAGGGATCGACCCAGCATTTT. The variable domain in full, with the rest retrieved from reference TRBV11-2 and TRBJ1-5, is EAGVAQSPRYKIIEKRQSVAFWCNPISGHATLYWYQQILGQGPKLLIQFQNNGVVDDSQLPKDRFSAERLKGVDSTLKIQPAKLEDSAVYLCASSRQGSTQHFGDGTRLSIL.

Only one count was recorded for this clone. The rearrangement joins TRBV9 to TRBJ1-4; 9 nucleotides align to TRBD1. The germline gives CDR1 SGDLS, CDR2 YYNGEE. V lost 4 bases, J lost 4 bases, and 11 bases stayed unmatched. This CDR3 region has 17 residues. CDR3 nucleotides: TGTGCCAGCAGCTCAAGGACAGGGGACTTCATTAATGAAAAACTGTTTTTT. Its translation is CASSSRTGDFINEKLFF.

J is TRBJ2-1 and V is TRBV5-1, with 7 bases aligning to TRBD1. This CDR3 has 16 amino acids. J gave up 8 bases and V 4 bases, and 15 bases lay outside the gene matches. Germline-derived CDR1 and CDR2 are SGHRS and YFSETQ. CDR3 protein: CASSPGTVGWGYEQFF. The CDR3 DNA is TGCGCCAGCAGCCCTGGGACAGTGGGGTGGGGGTATGAGCAGTTCTTC.

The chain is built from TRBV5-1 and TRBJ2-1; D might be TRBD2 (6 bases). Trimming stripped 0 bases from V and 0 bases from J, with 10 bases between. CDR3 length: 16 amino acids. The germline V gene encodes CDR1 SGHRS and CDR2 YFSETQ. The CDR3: CASSLDGRSSYNEQFF. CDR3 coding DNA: TGCGCCAGCAGCTTGGACGGGAGAAGCTCCTACAATGAGCAGTTCTTC.

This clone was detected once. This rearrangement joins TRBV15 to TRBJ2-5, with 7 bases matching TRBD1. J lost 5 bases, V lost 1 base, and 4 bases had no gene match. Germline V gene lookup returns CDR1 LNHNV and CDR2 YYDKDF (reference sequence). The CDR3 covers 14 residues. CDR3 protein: CATSRGQGLETQYF. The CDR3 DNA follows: TGTGCCACCAGCAGAGGACAGGGTTTGGAGACCCAGTACTTC.

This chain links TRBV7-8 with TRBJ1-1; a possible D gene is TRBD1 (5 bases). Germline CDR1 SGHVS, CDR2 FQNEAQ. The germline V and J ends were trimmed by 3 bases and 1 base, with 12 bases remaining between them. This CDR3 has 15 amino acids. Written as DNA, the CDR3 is TGTGCCAGCAGCTTGTACCAGGGCGAGAACACTGAAGCTTTCTTT. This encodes CASSLYQGENTEAFF.

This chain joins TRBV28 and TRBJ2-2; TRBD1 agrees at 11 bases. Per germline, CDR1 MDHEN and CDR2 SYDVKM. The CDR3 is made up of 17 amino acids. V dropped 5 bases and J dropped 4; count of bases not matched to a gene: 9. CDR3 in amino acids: CASSLLGQGAVTGELFF. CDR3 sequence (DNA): TGTGCCAGCAGTCTCCTCGGACAGGGGGCGGTCACCGGGGAGCTGTTTTTT.

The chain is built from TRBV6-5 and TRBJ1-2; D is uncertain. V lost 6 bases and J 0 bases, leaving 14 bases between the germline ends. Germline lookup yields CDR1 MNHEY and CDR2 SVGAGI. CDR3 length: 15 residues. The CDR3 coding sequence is TGTGCCAGCAGCCGAACGCGCACCACTAACTATGGCTACACCTTC. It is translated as CASSRTRTTNYGYTF.

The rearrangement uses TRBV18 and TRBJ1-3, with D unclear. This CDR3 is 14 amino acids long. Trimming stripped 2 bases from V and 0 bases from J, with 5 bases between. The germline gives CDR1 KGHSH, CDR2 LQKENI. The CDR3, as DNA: TGTGCCAGCTCACCAACAGACTCTGGAAACACCATATATTTT. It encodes CASSPTDSGNTIYF.